A selection of T cell receptor beta chains follows, all from one sample in a study of blood T cell repertoires in COVID-19. The table came from immunoSEQ multiplex PCR; TCRdb's copy has only in-frame clones and leaves some out. The sample yields about 150,000 clones, around 85% seen once. The sample consisted of peripheral blood. These receptors originate from a woman aged 70 to 79 with acute or convalescent COVID-19. The CDR3 runs from the conserved cysteine through the conserved F or W. Each record gives: V gene, J gene, D gene, clone size, CDR3 protein, CDR3 DNA. The D gene is left open where the match is weak. Clone size is not always given. Where it is, it says once, few, many or a class for expanded clones.

v_gene: TRBV7-2
j_gene: TRBJ2-7
d_gene: TRBD1
abundance: NA
CDR3aa: CASSLTGARYEQYF
CDR3nt: TGTGCCAGCAGCTTAACAGGGGCGCGATACGAGCAGTACTTC

v_gene: TRBV15
j_gene: TRBJ2-7
d_gene: NA
abundance: once
CDR3aa: CATSRDGGTYEQYF
CDR3nt: TGTGCCACCAGCAGAGATGGCGGGACCTACGAGCAGTACTTC

v_gene: TRBV18
j_gene: TRBJ2-1
d_gene: NA
abundance: NA
CDR3aa: CASSPQSYNEQFF
CDR3nt: TGTGCCAGCTCACCACAGAGCTACAATGAGCAGTTCTTC

v_gene: TRBV7-2
j_gene: TRBJ1-2
d_gene: NA
abundance: NA
CDR3aa: CASSPRRGVNYGYTF
CDR3nt: TGTGCCAGCAGCCCTCGAAGGGGCGTTAACTATGGCTACACCTTC

v_gene: TRBV5-1
j_gene: TRBJ2-3
d_gene: TRBD2
abundance: NA
CDR3aa: CASSWSSSGSGTDTQYF
CDR3nt: TGCGCCAGCAGCTGGTCCTCTAGCGGGAGCGGCACAGATACGCAGTATTTT

v_gene: TRBV29-1
j_gene: TRBJ2-1
d_gene: NA
abundance: NA
CDR3aa: CSYAESQNEQFF
CDR3nt: TGCAGCTACGCCGAGTCGCAAAATGAGCAGTTCTTC

v_gene: TRBV4-3
j_gene: TRBJ1-2
d_gene: TRBD1
abundance: NA
CDR3aa: CASSQAAGGGYTF
CDR3nt: TGCGCCAGCAGCCAAGCTGCAGGGGGCGGCTACACCTTC

v_gene: TRBV4-1
j_gene: TRBJ2-7
d_gene: NA
abundance: NA
CDR3aa: CASSISGSYEQYF
CDR3nt: TGCGCCAGCAGCATCAGCGGCTCCTACGAGCAGTACTTC

v_gene: TRBV7-6
j_gene: TRBJ1-2
d_gene: NA
abundance: NA
CDR3aa: CASSLGTGNYGYTF
CDR3nt: TGTGCCAGCAGCTTAGGAACAGGGAACTATGGCTACACCTTC

v_gene: TRBV29-1
j_gene: TRBJ1-5
d_gene: NA
abundance: NA
CDR3aa: CSVGHGGNQPQHF
CDR3nt: TGCAGCGTGGGGCATGGGGGCAATCAGCCCCAGCATTTT